One sample yielded the 10 T cell receptor beta chains listed below, sequenced in a study of blood T cell repertoires in COVID-19. Only in-frame clones appear in the TCRdb table, and some are missing; sequencing was by immunoSEQ multiplex PCR. This sample has some 200,000 clones, with over 60% found just once. Sequencing was performed on peripheral blood. The receptors come from a woman aged 65 to 85 with acute or convalescent COVID-19.

This clone has a handful of counts. The chain recombines TRBV5-6 with TRBJ2-4; the match to TRBD2 covers 11 bases. The CDR3 has 15 amino acids. The V and J ends lost 4 bases and 5 bases, in that order; junction bases with no gene match: 5. Germline V gene lookup returns CDR1 SGHDT and CDR2 YYEEEE. The CDR3 nucleotides are TGTGCCAGCAGCGGTTTGGGACTAGCGGAAAACATTCAGTACTTC. Translating it yields CASSGLGLAENIQYF.

Only one count was recorded for this clone. The chain joins TRBV5-8 to TRBJ1-5; D may be TRBD1 (6 bases). The CDR3 covers 18 residues. Looked up from germline, CDR1 is SGHTS and CDR2 is YDEGEE. Trimming removed 2 bases from V and 0 bases from J, with 18 bases in between. Written as DNA, the CDR3 is TGTGCCAGCAGCTTACCGGGACACCAGATCTATAGCAATCAGCCCCAGCATTTT. This codes for CASSLPGHQIYSNQPQHF.

This rearrangement joins TRBV3-1 (or the pseudogene TRBV3-2) to TRBJ2-5; 8 positions agree with TRBD1. The length of the CDR3 is 16 residues. Trimming removed 5 bases from V and 2 bases from J; junction bases left unmatched: 10. From germline, CDR1 is LGHDT and CDR2 YNNKEL (reference sequence). Here the CDR3 DNA reads TGTGCCAGCAGCTATCGACAGGGGTACCCACAAGAGACCCAGTACTTC. Protein: CASSYRQGYPQETQYF.

V and J are TRBV7-2 and TRBJ1-5; D gene unclear. Trimming took off 5 bases at V and 7 bases at J, with 12 bases between the two ends. The CDR3 has 13 residues. The V gene's germline CDR1 is SGHTA and CDR2 FQGNSA. This CDR3 is CASSLDFGQPQHF. The DNA of the CDR3 is TGTGCCAGCAGCCTAGATTTCGGGCAGCCCCAGCATTTT.

This clone was counted only a few times. V and J are TRBV7-9 and TRBJ1-2; 8 bases line up with TRBD1. Trimming cost V 3 bases and J 6 bases; bases outside gene matches: 6. CDR1 and CDR2 from the germline V gene are SEHNR and FQNEAQ (reference sequence). The CDR3 totals 14 residues. The DNA for the CDR3 is TGTGCCAGCAGCTTGAACCAGGGGGCGAATGGCTACACCTTC. This encodes CASSLNQGANGYTF.

At least ten counts were recorded for this clone. The V and J genes are TRBV5-1 and TRBJ1-1; D remains ambiguous. The CDR3 covers 11 residues. Trimming shortened V by 4 bases and J by 4 bases, and 5 bases separated the two germline ends. From germline, CDR1 is SGHRS and CDR2 YFSETQ. As DNA, the CDR3 is TGCGCCAGCAGCCGGGGCACTGAAGCTTTCTTT. Encoded protein: CASSRGTEAFF.

J is TRBJ1-2 and V is TRBV2; no clear D. The CDR3 is 12 amino acids. Germline lookup yields CDR1 SNHLY and CDR2 FYNNEI. With 8 bases removed from V and 6 bases from J, the gap between germline ends came to 13 bases. The CDR3 DNA is TGTGCCAGCGGGCGGGAAGGAGATGGCTACACCTTC. As protein: CASGREGDGYTF.

The chain carries TRBV10-3 and TRBJ1-2; D ambiguous. In germline, CDR1 is ENHRY, CDR2 SYGVKD. The CDR3 runs 15 residues. With 6 bases removed from V and 0 bases from J, the gap between germline ends came to 14 bases. The CDR3 DNA reads TGTGCCATCAGGAGAACAGAGGGTTCTAACTATGGCTACACCTTC. Translated: CAIRRTEGSNYGYTF.

This chain connects TRBV18 to TRBJ2-5, with 8 bases identical to TRBD2. The CDR3 has 14 amino acids. CDR1 is KGHSH and CDR2 is LQKENI in the germline V gene. Unmatched junction bases numbered 7, after V lost 5 bases and J lost 5 bases. CDR3 in amino acids: CASSATSALETQYF. The CDR3 DNA follows: TGTGCCAGCTCAGCGACTAGCGCCCTGGAGACCCAGTACTTC.

V gene TRBV18 combines with J gene TRBJ1-5; 8 nucleotides agree with TRBD1. J gave up 6 bases and V 5 bases, and 3 bases lay outside the gene matches. The CDR3 is made up of 13 amino acids. Germline CDR1 is KGHSH and CDR2 is LQKENI. The CDR3 here is CASSTDRGQPQHF. Written as DNA, the CDR3 is TGTGCCAGCTCAACCGACAGGGGTCAGCCCCAGCATTTT.